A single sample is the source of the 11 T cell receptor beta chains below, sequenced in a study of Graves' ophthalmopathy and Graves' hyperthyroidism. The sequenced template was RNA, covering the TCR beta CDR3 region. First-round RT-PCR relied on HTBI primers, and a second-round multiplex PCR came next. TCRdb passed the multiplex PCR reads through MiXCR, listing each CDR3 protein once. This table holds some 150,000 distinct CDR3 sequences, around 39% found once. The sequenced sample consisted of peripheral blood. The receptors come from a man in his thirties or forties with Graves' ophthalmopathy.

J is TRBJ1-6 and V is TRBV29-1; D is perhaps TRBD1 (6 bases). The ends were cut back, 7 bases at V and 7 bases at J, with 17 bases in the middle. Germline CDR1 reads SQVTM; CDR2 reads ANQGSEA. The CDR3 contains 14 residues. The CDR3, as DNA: TGCAGCGCGTCGTCGGGGGCGGAAAATTCACCCCTCCACTTT. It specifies CSASSGAENSPLHF.

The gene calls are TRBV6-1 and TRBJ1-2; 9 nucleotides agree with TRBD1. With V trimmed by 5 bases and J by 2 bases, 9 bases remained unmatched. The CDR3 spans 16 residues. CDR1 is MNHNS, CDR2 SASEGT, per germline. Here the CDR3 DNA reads TGTGCCAGCAGTACCTTACCCGGACAGGGGAACTATGGCTACACCTTC. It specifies CASSTLPGQGNYGYTF.

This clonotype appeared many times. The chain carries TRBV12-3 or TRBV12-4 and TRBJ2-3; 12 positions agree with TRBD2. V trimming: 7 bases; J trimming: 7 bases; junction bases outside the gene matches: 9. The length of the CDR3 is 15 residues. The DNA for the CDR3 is TGTGCCAGCACCCATCTGACTAGCGGGAGTCATACGCAGTATTTT. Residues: CASTHLTSGSHTQYF.

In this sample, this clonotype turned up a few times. The CDR3 coding sequence is TGTGCCAGCAGCTTAGACGGGGTAGGCGCCACCTACGAGCAGTACTTC. Protein product: CASSLDGVGATYEQYF. The rearrangement uses TRBV11-2 and TRBJ2-7, with D perhaps matching TRBD2 (5 bases). The length of the CDR3 is 16 residues. Trimming stripped 0 bases from V and 2 bases from J, with 14 bases between. The germline gives CDR1 SGHAT, CDR2 FQNNGV.

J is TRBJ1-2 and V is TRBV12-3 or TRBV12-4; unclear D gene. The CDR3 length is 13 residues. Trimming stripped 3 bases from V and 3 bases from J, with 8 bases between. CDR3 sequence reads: CASSFPDHYGYTF. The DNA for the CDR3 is TGTGCCAGCAGTTTCCCAGATCACTATGGCTACACCTTC.

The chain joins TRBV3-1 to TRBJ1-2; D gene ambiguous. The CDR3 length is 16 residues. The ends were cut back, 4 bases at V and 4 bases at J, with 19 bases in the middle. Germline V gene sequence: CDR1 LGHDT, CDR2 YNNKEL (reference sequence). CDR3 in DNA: TGTGCCAGCAGCCGCCGAAACGGGAATCTCGTCTATGGCTACACCTTC. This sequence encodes CASSRRNGNLVYGYTF.

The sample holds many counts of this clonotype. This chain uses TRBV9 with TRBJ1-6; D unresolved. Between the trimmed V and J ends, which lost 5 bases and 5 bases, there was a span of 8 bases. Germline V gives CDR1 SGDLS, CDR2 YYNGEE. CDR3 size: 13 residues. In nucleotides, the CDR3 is TGTGCCAGCAGAGCAGGAGATAATTCACCCCTCCACTTT. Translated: CASRAGDNSPLHF.

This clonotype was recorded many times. CDR3 DNA sequence: TGTGCCAGCAGCCCCGGGAATTTAGCTAACTATGGCTACACCTTC. It translates to CASSPGNLANYGYTF. This sequence joins TRBV7-2 and TRBJ1-2; D is unresolved. V was cut by 5 bases and J by 0 bases, with 13 bases left in between. Germline V gene sequence: CDR1 SGHTA, CDR2 FQGNSA. The CDR3 length is 15 residues. Supplemented by reference TRBV7-2 and TRBJ1-2, the full variable domain reads GAGVSQSPSNKVTEKGKDVELRCDPISGHTALYWYRQSLGQGLEFLIYFQGNSAPDKSGLPSDRFSAERTGGSVSTLTIQRTQQEDSAVYLCASSPGNLANYGYTFGSGTRLTVV.

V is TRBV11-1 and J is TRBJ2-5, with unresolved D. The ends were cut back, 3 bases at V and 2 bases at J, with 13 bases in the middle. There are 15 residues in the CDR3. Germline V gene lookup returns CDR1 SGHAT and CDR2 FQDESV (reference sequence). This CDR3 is CASSFVQGLQETQYF. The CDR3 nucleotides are TGTGCCAGCAGCTTCGTCCAAGGTCTTCAAGAGACCCAGTACTTC.

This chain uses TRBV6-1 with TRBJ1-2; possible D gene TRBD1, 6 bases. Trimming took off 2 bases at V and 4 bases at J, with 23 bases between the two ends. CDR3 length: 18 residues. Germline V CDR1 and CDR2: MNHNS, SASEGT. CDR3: CASSETRSLRQVFYGYTF. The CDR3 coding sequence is TGTGCCAGCAGTGAAACCAGGTCCCTTCGACAGGTTTTCTATGGCTACACCTTC.

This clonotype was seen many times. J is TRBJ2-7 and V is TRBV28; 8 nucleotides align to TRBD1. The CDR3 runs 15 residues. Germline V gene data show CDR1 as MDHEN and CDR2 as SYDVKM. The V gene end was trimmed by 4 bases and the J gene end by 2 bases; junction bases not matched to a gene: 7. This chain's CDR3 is CASSSSGQEAYEQYF. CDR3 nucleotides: TGTGCCAGCAGTTCCTCGGGACAGGAGGCCTACGAGCAGTACTTC. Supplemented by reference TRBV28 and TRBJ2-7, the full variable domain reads DVKVTQSSRYLVKRTGEKVFLECVQDMDHENMFWYRQDPGLGLRLIYFSYDVKMKEKGDIPEGYSVSREKKERFSLILESASTNQTSMYLCASSSSGQEAYEQYFGPGTRLTVT.